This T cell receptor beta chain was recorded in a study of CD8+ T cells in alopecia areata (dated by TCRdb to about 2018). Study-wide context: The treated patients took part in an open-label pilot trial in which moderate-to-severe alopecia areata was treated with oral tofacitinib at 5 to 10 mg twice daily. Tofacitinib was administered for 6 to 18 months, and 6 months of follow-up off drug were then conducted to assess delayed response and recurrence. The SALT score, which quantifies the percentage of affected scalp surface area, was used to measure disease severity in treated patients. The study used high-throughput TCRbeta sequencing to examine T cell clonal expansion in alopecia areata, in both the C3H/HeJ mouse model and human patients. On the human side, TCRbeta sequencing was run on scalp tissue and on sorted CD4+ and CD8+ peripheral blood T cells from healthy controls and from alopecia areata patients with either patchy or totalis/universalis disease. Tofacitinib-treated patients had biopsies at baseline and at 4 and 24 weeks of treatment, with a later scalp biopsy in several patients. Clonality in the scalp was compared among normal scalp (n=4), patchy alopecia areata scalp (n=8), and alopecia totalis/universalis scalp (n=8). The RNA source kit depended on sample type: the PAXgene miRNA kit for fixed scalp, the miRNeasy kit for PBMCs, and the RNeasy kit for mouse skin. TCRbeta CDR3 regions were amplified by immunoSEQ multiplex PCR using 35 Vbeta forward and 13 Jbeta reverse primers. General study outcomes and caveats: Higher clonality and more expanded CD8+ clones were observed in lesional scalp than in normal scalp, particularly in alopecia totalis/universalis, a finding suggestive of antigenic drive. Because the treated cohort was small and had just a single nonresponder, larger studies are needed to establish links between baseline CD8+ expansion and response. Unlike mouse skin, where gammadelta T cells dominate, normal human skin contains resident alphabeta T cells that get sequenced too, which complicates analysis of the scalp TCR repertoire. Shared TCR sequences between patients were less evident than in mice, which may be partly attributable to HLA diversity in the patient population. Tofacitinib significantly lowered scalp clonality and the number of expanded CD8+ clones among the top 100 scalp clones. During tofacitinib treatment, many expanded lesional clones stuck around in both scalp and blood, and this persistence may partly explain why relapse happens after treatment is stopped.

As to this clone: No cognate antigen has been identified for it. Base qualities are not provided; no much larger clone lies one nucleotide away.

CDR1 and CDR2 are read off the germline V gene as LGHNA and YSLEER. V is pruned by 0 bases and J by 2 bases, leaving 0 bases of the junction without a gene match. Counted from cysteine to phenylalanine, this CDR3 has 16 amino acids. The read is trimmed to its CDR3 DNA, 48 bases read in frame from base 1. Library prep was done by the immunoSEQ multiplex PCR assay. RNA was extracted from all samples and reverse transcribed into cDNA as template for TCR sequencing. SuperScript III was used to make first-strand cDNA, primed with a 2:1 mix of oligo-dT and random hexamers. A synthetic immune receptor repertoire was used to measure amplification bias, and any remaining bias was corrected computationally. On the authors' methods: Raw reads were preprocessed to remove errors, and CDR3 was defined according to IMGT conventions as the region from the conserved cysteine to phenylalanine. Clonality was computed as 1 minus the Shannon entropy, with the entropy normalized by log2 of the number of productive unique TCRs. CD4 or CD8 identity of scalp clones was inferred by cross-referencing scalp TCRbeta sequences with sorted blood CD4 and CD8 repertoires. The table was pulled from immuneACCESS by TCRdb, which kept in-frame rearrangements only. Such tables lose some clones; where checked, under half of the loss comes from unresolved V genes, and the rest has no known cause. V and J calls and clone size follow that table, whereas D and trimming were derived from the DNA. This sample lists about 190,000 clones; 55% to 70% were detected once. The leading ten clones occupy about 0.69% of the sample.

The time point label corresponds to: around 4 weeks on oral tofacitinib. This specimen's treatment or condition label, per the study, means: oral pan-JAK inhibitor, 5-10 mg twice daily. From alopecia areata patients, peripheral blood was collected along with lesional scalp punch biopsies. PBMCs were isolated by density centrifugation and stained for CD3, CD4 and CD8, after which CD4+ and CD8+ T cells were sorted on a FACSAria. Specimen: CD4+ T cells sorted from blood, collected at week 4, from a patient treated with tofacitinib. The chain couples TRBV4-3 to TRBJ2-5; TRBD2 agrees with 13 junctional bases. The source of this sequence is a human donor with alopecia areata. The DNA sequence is TGCGCCAGCAGCCAAGAGGGACTAGCGGGACAAGAGACCCAGTACTTC. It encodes CASSQEGLAGQETQYF.